There are a few counts of the clone carrying this T cell receptor beta chain. This record comes from a study of blood T cell repertoires in COVID-19. The wider study: PBMCs, B-cell-depleted T cells, or T cells were the source of the cDNA or gDNA that made up the material.

Generated by immunoSEQ multiplex PCR, the TCRdb table keeps only in-frame clones and is missing some. This table has about 86,000 clones, around 85% appearing once. With 2 bases removed from V and 12 bases from J, the gap between germline ends came to 14 bases. This CDR3 has 13 amino acids. CDR1 and CDR2 (germline): SGHNT, YENEEA. The source material was peripheral blood. The receptor comes from a man in his sixties or seventies with acute or convalescent COVID-19. V usage is TRBV11-3 and J usage is TRBJ2-1; D ambiguous. The CDR3 nucleotides read TGTGCCAGCAGCTTAAGTGGTCCCACGGGGCAGTTCTTC. Protein product: CASSLSGPTGQFF.